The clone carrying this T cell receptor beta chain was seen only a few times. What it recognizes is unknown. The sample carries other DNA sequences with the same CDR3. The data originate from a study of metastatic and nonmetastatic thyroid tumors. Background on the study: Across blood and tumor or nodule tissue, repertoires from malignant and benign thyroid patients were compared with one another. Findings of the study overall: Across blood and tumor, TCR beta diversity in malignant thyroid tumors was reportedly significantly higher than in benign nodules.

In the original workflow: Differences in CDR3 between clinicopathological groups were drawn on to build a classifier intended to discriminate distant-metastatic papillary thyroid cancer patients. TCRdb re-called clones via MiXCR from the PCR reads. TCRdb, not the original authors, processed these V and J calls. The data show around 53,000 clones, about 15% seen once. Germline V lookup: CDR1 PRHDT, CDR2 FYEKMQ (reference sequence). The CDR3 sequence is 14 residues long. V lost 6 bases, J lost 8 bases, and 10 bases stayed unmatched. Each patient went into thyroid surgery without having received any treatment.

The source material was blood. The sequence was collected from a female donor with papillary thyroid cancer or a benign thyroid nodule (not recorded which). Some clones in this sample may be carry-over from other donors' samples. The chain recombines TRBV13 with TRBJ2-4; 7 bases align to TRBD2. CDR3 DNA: TGTGCCAGCAGAGAGGCAGGGAGGGGAGACATTCAGTACTTC. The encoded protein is CASREAGRGDIQYF.